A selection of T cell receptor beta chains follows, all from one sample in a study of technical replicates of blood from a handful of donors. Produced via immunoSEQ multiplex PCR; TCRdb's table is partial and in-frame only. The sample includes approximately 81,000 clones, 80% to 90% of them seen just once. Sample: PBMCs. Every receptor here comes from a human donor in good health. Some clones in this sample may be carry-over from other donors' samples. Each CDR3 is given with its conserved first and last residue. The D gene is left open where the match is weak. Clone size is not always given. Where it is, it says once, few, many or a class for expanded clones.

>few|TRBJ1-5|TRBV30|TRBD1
TGTGCCTGGAGGGGACAGGCTGGTCAGCCCCAGCATTTT
CAWRGQAGQPQHF
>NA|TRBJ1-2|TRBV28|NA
TGTGCCAGCAGTAAACAGATTAACTATGGCTACACCTTC
CASSKQINYGYTF
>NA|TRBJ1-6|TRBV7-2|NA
TGTGCCAGCAGCTTAGGCGCCAGGGGAAATTCACCCCTCCACTTT
CASSLGARGNSPLHF
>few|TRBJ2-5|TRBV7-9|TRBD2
TGTGCCAGCAGCAGTCGTCCTAGCGGGTTCCAAGAGACCCAGTACTTC
CASSSRPSGFQETQYF
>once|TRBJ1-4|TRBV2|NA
TGTGCCAGCAGTGACAGGGGTGGAAGTGAAAAACTGTTTTTT
CASSDRGGSEKLFF
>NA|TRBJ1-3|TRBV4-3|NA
TGCGCCAGCAGCCCAGAGCGGAGGGTTGGAAACACCATATATTTT
CASSPERRVGNTIYF
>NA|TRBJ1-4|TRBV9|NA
TGTGCCAGCAGCTCCCGGGGAGCAACTAATGAAAAACTGTTTTTT
CASSSRGATNEKLFF
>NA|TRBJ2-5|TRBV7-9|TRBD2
TGTGCCAGCAGCCCTAGCGGGAGTTATGGAGAGACCCAGTACTTC
CASSPSGSYGETQYF
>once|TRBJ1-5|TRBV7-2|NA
TGTGCCAGCAGCCCAGGTAGCAATCAGCCCCAGCATTTT
CASSPGSNQPQHF
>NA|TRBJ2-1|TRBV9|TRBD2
TGTGCCAGCAGCCTTCGGACTAGCTCCTACAATGAGCAGTTCTTC
CASSLRTSSYNEQFF
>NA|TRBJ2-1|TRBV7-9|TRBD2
TGTGCCAGCAGCTTAGGGTTGGCTAGCGGGAGTTGGAATGAGCAGTTCTTC
CASSLGLASGSWNEQFF
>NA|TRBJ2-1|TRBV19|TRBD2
TGTGCCAGTAGTATCGTTCGGAGCGGGAGGGCAAATGAGCAGTTCTTC
CASSIVRSGRANEQFF
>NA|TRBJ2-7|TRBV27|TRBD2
TGTGCCAGCAGTTCCCCGGGGACTAGCGGGGGGGCCATCGACGAGCAGTACTTC
CASSSPGTSGGAIDEQYF
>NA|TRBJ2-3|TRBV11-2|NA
TGTGCCAGCAGCCCAAGACAGGGAGGCATAGATACGCAGTATTTT
CASSPRQGGIDTQYF
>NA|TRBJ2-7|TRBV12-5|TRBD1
TGTGCTAGTGCCGGGACAGGTGGGGAGCAGTACTTC
CASAGTGGEQYF
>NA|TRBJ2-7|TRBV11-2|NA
TGTGCCAGCAGCTTGGTAGCAGGGCCCTCCTACGAGCAGTACTTC
CASSLVAGPSYEQYF
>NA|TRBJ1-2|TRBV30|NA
TGTGCCTGGCAGACAGGAAACTATGGCTACACCTTC
CAWQTGNYGYTF
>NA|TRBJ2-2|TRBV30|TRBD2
TGTGCCTGGAGTGAGGGGCGGGGGACCGGGGAGCTGTTTTTT
CAWSEGRGTGELFF
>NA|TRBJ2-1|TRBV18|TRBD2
TGTGCCAGCTCACCGGGAGGGATCTCCTACAATGAGCAGTTCTTC
CASSPGGISYNEQFF
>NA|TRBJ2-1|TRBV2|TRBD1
TGTGCCAGCAGCGGATTACAGGGGGCCCACAAAAATTACAATGAGCAGTTCTTC
CASSGLQGAHKNYNEQFF
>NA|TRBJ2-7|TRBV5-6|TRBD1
TGTGCCAGCAGCTTAGTAGACAGGGGTTACGAGCAGTACTTC
CASSLVDRGYEQYF
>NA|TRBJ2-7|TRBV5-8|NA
TGTGCCAGCAGCTTCCGGCAGACACCTGAGGAGCAGTACTTC
CASSFRQTPEEQYF
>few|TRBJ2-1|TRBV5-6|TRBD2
TGTGCCAGCAGCTTACCCGGGACTAGTTCGGGGAATGAGCAGTTCTTC
CASSLPGTSSGNEQFF
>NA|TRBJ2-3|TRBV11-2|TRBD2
TGTGCCAGCAGCTTTTCGGGTAGCGGGGGGATGGGGGATACGCAGTATTTT
CASSFSGSGGMGDTQYF
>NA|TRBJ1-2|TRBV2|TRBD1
TGTGCCAGCAGTGAAATTCGGGACAGCCGCCTGACCTTC
CASSEIRDSRLTF
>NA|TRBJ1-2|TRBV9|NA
TGTGCCAGCAGCGCGGAGAATCGCCAGGGGAGCTACACCTTC
CASSAENRQGSYTF
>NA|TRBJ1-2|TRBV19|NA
TGTGCCAGTAGTATTCAAACGGGTAACTATGGCTACACCTTC
CASSIQTGNYGYTF
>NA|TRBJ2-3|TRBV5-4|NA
TGTGCCAGCAGCTTGCCTAGCACAGATACGCAGTATTTT
CASSLPSTDTQYF
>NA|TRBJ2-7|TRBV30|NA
TGTGCCTGGAGTGTCATCTACGAGCAGTACTTC
CAWSVIYEQYF
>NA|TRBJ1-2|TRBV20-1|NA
TGCAGTGCTGTTCCTCGGAGTGGCTACACCTTC
CSAVPRSGYTF
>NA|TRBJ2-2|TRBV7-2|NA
TGTGCCAGCAGTTTAACTACAGGGTTCAACGGGGAGCTGTTTTTT
CASSLTTGFNGELFF
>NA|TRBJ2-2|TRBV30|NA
TGTGCCTGGAGGGGCCCGTTCCACGGCACCGGGGAGCTGTTTTTT
CAWRGPFHGTGELFF
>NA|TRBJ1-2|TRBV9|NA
TGTGCCAGCAGCTTACGGGGGGAGGGGACCAACTATGGCTACACCTTC
CASSLRGEGTNYGYTF
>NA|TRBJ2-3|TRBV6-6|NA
TGTGCCAGCAACGATTATGCCTATGGCACAGATACGCAGTATTTT
CASNDYAYGTDTQYF
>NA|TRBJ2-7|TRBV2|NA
TGTGCCAGCAGTGAGGGGCAGGGGTGGGAGTACGCCTACGAGCAGTACTTC
CASSEGQGWEYAYEQYF
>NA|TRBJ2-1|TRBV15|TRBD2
TGTGCCACCAGCAGAGATAAGGATAGCGGGAGTGCTGAGCAGTTCTTC
CATSRDKDSGSAEQFF
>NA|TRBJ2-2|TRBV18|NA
TGTGCCAGCTCAGCGCTAGAGGACACCGGGGAGCTGTTTTTT
CASSALEDTGELFF
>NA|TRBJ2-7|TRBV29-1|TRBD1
TGCAGCGTTGAAAAGTACGGACAGGGGGCGGACGAGCAGTACTTC
CSVEKYGQGADEQYF
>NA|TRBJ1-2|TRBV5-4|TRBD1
TGTGCCAGCAGCCGGGGACAGGTACAGTCCTATGGCTACACCTTC
CASSRGQVQSYGYTF
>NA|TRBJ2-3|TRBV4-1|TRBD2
TGCGCCAGCAGCCAGGGTCTTAGCGGGGGAGGTACGCAGTATTTT
CASSQGLSGGGTQYF